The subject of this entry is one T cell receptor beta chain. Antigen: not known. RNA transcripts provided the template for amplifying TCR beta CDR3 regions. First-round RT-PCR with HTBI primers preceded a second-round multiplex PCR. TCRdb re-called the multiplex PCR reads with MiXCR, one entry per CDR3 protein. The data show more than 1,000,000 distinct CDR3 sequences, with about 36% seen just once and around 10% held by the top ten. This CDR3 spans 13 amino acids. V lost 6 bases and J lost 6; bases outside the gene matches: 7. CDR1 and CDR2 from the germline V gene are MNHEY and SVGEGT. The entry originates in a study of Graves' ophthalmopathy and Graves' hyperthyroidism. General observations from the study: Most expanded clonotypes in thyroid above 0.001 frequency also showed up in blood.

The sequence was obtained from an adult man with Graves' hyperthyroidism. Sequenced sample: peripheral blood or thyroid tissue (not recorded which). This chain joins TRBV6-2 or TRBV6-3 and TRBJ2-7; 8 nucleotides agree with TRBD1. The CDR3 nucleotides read TGTGCCAGCAGGAGGGACAGGCCGTCCGAGCAGTACTTC. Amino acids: CASRRDRPSEQYF.